The present TCR beta chain was sequenced within a study of blood T cell repertoires in COVID-19. The data were produced by immunoSEQ multiplex PCR, yet TCRdb's version contains in-frame clones alone and is incomplete. Of some 80,000 clones listed, roughly 88% are singletons. Trimming removed 1 base from V and 0 bases from J; junction bases left unmatched: 8. The length of the CDR3 is 19 residues. Germline CDR1 and CDR2: LNHDA and SQIVND (reference sequence). Sequences were obtained from peripheral blood. The chain carries TRBV19 and TRBJ2-2; 10 nucleotides line up with TRBD2. This clonotype was obtained from a human donor in a cohort sampled during active COVID-19. In nucleotides, the CDR3 is TGTGCCAGTAGTATAGGGCTAGCGGGAGCTTTCCCGAACACCGGGGAGCTGTTTTTT. It specifies CASSIGLAGAFPNTGELFF.